This T cell receptor beta chain was obtained from a study of early T cells in non-severe SARS-CoV-2 infection. The CDR3 consists of 13 residues. From germline, CDR1 is GTSNPN and CDR2 SVGIG (reference sequence). V was cut by 3 bases and J by 8 bases, with 14 bases left in between. MiXCR, applied by TCRdb to the 5' RACE reads, yields one record per CDR3 protein. The data show tens of thousands of distinct CDR3 sequences, roughly 10% seen once. Many counts were recorded for this clonotype. The chain employs TRBV30 and TRBJ2-1; no clear D gene. The source is an adult who was a healthcare worker with PCR-confirmed SARS-CoV-2 infection or an uninfected control (not recorded which). The sequenced sample was whole blood, obtained at baseline. The CDR3: CAWREGLVDEQFF. CDR3 DNA sequence: TGTGCCTGGAGGGAAGGCCTCGTCGATGAGCAGTTCTTC.